This TCR beta chain was retrieved from a study of shared clonotypes between healthy human individuals. Whole-study results and caveats: The donor pool, a small one, limited the genetic and exposure-history diversity represented.

Sequencing used immunoSEQ multiplex PCR; TCRdb keeps in-frame clones, though not all of them. The sample lists approximately 1.1 million clones; 75% to 80% were seen once. Details on this clone: Its antigen remains unknown.

This CDR3 spans 14 amino acids. Germline CDR1 reads SGDLS; CDR2 reads YYNGEE. V gave up 4 bases and J gave up 5 bases, with 15 bases separating them. The chain carries TRBV9 and TRBJ1-1; D might be TRBD1 (6 bases). Material for sequencing was memory CD4+ T cells from PBMCs. Subset here: CD45RA-negative fraction. This TCR was recovered from a man between 18 and 29 years old in good health. Some clones in this sample may be carry-over from other donors' samples. The CDR3 bases are TGTGCCAGCAGCCCCCCAGGGGTGATGACTGAAGCTTTCTTT. Its protein product is CASSPPGVMTEAFF.